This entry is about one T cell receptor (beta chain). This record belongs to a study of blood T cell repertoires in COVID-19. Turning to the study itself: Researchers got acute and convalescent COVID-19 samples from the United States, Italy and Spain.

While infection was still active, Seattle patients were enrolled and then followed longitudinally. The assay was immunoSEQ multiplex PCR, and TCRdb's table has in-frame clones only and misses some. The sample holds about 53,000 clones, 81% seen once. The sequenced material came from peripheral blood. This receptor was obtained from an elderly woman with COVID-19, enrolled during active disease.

Here the CDR3 DNA reads TGTGCCAGCAGCTTAGTTTCTAGCTACGAGCAGTACTTC. This codes for CASSLVSSYEQYF. The genes are TRBV11-2 and TRBJ2-7; D gene uncertain. This CDR3 is 13 amino acids long. CDR1 SGHAT and CDR2 FQNNGV come from the germline V gene. V lost 1 base and J lost 3, with 7 bases in between.